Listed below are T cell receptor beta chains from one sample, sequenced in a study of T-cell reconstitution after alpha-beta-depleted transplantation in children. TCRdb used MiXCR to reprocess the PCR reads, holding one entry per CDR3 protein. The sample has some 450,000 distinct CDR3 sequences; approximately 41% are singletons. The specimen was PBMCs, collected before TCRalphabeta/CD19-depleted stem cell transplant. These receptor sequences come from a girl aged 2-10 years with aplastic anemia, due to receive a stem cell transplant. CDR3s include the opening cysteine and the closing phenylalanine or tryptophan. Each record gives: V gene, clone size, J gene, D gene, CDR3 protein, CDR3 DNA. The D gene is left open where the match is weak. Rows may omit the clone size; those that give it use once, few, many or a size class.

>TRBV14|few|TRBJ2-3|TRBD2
CASSQALGFGGSTDTQYF
TGTGCCAGCAGCCAAGCGTTGGGGTTCGGGGGGAGCACAGATACGCAGTATTTT
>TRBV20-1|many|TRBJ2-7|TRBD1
CSAGTAYEQYF
TGCAGTGCTGGGACAGCCTACGAGCAGTACTTC
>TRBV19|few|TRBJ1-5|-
CASDSYSNQPQHF
TGTGCCAGTGACAGCTATAGCAATCAGCCCCAGCATTTT
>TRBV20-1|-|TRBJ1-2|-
CSARVYGYTF
TGCAGTGCTAGGGTCTATGGCTACACCTTC
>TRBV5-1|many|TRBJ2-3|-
CASSVQDPGDTQYF
TGCGCCAGCAGCGTCCAGGACCCAGGGGATACGCAGTATTTT
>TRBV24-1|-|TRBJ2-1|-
CATSDSGSRGNEQFF
TGTGCCACCAGTGATTCGGGCAGCAGAGGCAATGAGCAGTTCTTC
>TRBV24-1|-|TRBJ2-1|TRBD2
CATSLAGGLYNEQFF
TGTGCCACCAGTTTGGCGGGGGGGCTATACAATGAGCAGTTCTTC
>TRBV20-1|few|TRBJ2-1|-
CSAATVSSYNEQFF
TGCAGTGCTGCTACAGTTAGCTCCTACAATGAGCAGTTCTTC
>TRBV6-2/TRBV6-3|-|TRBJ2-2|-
CASSYAGQSSANTGELFF
TGTGCCAGCAGTTACGCGGGACAGAGTTCCGCGAACACCGGGGAGCTGTTTTTT
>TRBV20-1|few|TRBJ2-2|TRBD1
CSARKPGQKNTGELFF
TGCAGTGCTCGTAAACCGGGACAGAAGAACACCGGGGAGCTGTTTTTT
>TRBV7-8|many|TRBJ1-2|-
CASSSNGGEGYTF
TGTGCCAGCAGCTCCAACGGGGGCGAAGGCTACACCTTC
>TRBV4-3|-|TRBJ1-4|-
CASQDLVQVTNEKLFF
TGCGCCAGCCAAGATCTGGTCCAGGTCACTAATGAAAAACTGTTTTTT
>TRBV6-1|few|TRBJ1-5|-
CASRAVYSNQPQHF
TGTGCCAGCAGGGCAGTTTATAGCAATCAGCCCCAGCATTTT
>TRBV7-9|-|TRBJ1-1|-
CASSPGMGANTEAFF
TGTGCCAGCAGCCCCGGGATGGGGGCGAACACTGAAGCTTTCTTT
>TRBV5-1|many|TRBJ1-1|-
CASSLGHNLLNTEAFF
TGCGCCAGCAGCTTGGGACACAATCTATTGAACACTGAAGCTTTCTTT
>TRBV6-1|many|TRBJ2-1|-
CASSEGAIAASYNEQFF
TGTGCCAGCAGTGAAGGGGCGATAGCGGCCTCCTACAATGAGCAGTTCTTC
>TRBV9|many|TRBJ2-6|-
CASTSFGGSSGANVLTF
TGTGCCAGCACCAGCTTCGGGGGCAGCTCTGGGGCCAACGTCCTGACTTTC
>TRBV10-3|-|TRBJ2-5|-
CAISESGRKYQETQYF
TGTGCCATCAGTGAGTCAGGACGGAAGTACCAAGAGACCCAGTACTTC
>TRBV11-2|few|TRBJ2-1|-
CASSWGVRKYNEQFF
TGTGCCAGCAGCTGGGGGGTCCGGAAGTACAATGAGCAGTTCTTC
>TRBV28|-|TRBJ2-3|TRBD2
CASSFSAGVSTDTQYF
TGTGCCAGCAGTTTCTCTGCGGGAGTGAGCACAGATACGCAGTATTTT
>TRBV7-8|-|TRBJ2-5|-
CASSLSRGGQETQYF
TGTGCCAGCAGCTTAAGTAGGGGGGGCCAAGAGACCCAGTACTTC
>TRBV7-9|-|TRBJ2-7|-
CASSLEPKQYF
TGTGCCAGCAGCTTAGAGCCGAAGCAGTACTTC
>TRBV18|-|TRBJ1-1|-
CASSPGTLGGPEAFF
TGTGCCAGCTCACCAGGGACCCTAGGGGGACCTGAAGCTTTCTTT
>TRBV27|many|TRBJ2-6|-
CASSRQGGGANVLTF
TGCGCCAGCAGCCGACAGGGAGGTGGGGCCAACGTCCTGACTTTC
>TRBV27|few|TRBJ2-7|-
CASSWVLGLKLGEQYF
TGTGCCAGCAGCTGGGTACTAGGGCTAAAGCTCGGCGAGCAGTACTTC
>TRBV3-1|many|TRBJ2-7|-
CASSQAPDSRYEQYF
TGTGCCAGCAGCCAAGCCCCGGACAGCCGCTACGAGCAGTACTTC
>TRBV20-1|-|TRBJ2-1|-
CSAKKAIPQGSYNEQFF
TGCAGTGCTAAAAAGGCCATTCCTCAGGGCTCCTACAATGAGCAGTTCTTC
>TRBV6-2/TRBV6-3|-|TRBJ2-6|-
CASSYRQVDSGANVLTF
TGTGCCAGCAGTTACCGACAGGTTGACTCTGGGGCCAACGTCCTGACTTTC
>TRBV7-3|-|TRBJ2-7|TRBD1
CASSARGDGTGGWYEQYF
TGTGCCAGCAGCGCCCGGGGGGACGGGACAGGGGGCTGGTACGAGCAGTACTTC
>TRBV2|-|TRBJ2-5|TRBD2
CASSRGGVWTSGLRKDTQYF
TGTGCCAGCAGTCGGGGTGGGGTATGGACTAGCGGGCTAAGAAAAGACACCCAGTACTTC
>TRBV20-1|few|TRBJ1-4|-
CSARDADAGYEKLFF
TGCAGTGCTAGAGATGCGGACGCAGGGTATGAAAAACTGTTTTTT
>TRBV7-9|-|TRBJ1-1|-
CASSPREQGFF
TGTGCCAGCAGCCCGAGGGAGCAGGGTTTCTTT
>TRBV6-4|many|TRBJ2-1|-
CASSENGGLEQFF
TGTGCCAGCAGTGAAAATGGGGGCCTTGAGCAGTTCTTC
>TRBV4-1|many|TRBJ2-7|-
CASSQPPGSGEQYF
TGCGCCAGCAGCCAACCGCCCGGGTCGGGAGAGCAGTACTTC
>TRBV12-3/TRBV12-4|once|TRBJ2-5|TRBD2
CASSRTSGEETQYF
TGTGCCAGCAGTCGGACTAGCGGGGAAGAGACCCAGTACTTC
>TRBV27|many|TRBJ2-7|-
CASSPQRGGHEQYF
TGTGCCAGCAGTCCTCAACGAGGGGGGCACGAGCAGTACTTC
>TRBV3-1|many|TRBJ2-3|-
CASSQGNADTQYF
TGTGCCAGCAGCCAAGGAAATGCAGATACGCAGTATTTT
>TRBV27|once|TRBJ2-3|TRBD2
CATQLAGGGADTQYF
TGTGCCACCCAGCTAGCGGGAGGCGGTGCAGATACGCAGTATTTT
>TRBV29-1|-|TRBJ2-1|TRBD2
CSVEGSGSSYNEQFF
TGCAGCGTTGAAGGTAGCGGGAGCTCCTACAATGAGCAGTTCTTC
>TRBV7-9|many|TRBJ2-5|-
CASSLLHQGETQYF
TGTGCCAGCAGCCTACTACATCAGGGGGAGACCCAGTACTTC